These T cell receptor beta chains were read from a single sample in a study of shared clonotypes between healthy human individuals. Clones were read by immunoSEQ multiplex PCR, and TCRdb kept only the in-frame ones, dropping some. Seen here are approximately 720,000 clones, 90% to 95% observed once, and the top ten hold approximately 22%. Sequencing was performed on naive CD8+ T cells sorted from blood. The receptor source for this set is a man aged 25 to 40 in good health. Each CDR3 is given with its conserved first and last residue. A D gene is named only where the DNA matches it firmly. Some rows have no size entry. The others give once, few or many, or a class for an expanded clone.

d_gene: -; v_gene: TRBV7-9; abundance: -; j_gene: TRBJ2-1; CDR3aa: CASSSQDLYNEQFF; CDR3nt: TGTGCCAGCAGCTCCCAGGACTTGTACAATGAGCAGTTCTTC
d_gene: TRBD2; v_gene: TRBV27; abundance: -; j_gene: TRBJ2-1; CDR3aa: CASSPGGSGGLLFNEQFF; CDR3nt: TGTGCCAGCAGCCCCGGCGGGAGCGGGGGGCTTCTCTTCAATGAGCAGTTCTTC
d_gene: TRBD2; v_gene: TRBV18; abundance: once; j_gene: TRBJ2-3; CDR3aa: CASSPSEGSGNTQYF; CDR3nt: TGTGCCAGCTCACCCTCTGAGGGTAGCGGGAATACGCAGTATTTT
d_gene: -; v_gene: TRBV7-9; abundance: -; j_gene: TRBJ2-6; CDR3aa: CATYTSGISVAGANVLTF; CDR3nt: TGTGCCACCTACACCTCGGGGATTAGCGTGGCTGGGGCCAACGTCCTGACTTTC
d_gene: -; v_gene: TRBV28; abundance: -; j_gene: TRBJ1-2; CDR3aa: CASSRKVGYTF; CDR3nt: TGTGCCAGCAGTCGCAAGGTCGGCTACACCTTC
d_gene: -; v_gene: TRBV20-1; abundance: -; j_gene: TRBJ2-5; CDR3aa: CSARVTETQYF; CDR3nt: TGCAGTGCTAGAGTTACAGAGACCCAGTACTTC
d_gene: TRBD2; v_gene: TRBV4-1; abundance: few; j_gene: TRBJ2-7; CDR3aa: CASSQGLAGEYEQYF; CDR3nt: TGCGCCAGCAGCCAAGGACTAGCGGGAGAATACGAGCAGTACTTC
d_gene: -; v_gene: TRBV7-3; abundance: -; j_gene: TRBJ2-7; CDR3aa: CASSSRRELSYEQYF; CDR3nt: TGTGCCAGCAGCTCTAGAAGGGAGTTATCCTACGAGCAGTACTTC
d_gene: -; v_gene: TRBV7-9; abundance: few; j_gene: TRBJ1-5; CDR3aa: CASSLATQPQHF; CDR3nt: TGTGCCAGCAGCTTAGCGACTCAGCCCCAGCATTTT
d_gene: -; v_gene: TRBV6-5; abundance: -; j_gene: TRBJ1-1; CDR3aa: CASRTGYNTEAFF; CDR3nt: TGTGCCAGCAGAACTGGGTATAACACTGAAGCTTTCTTT
d_gene: TRBD1; v_gene: TRBV2; abundance: -; j_gene: TRBJ2-7; CDR3aa: CASSQGQANPYEQYF; CDR3nt: TGTGCCAGCAGCCAGGGACAGGCCAACCCCTACGAGCAGTACTTC
d_gene: TRBD2; v_gene: TRBV28; abundance: -; j_gene: TRBJ2-3; CDR3aa: CASSLGTSGFTDTQYF; CDR3nt: TGTGCCAGCAGCCTCGGGACTAGCGGATTCACAGATACGCAGTATTTT
d_gene: TRBD1; v_gene: TRBV11-2; abundance: once; j_gene: TRBJ2-1; CDR3aa: CASSLLDRETYNEQFF; CDR3nt: TGTGCCAGCAGCTTACTAGACAGGGAGACCTACAATGAGCAGTTCTTC
d_gene: TRBD2; v_gene: TRBV6-4; abundance: -; j_gene: TRBJ2-1; CDR3aa: CASSEVAGVNYNEQFF; CDR3nt: TGTGCCAGCAGTGAGGTAGCGGGAGTAAACTACAATGAGCAGTTCTTC
d_gene: -; v_gene: TRBV2; abundance: once; j_gene: TRBJ2-1; CDR3aa: CASSPVPGNEQFF; CDR3nt: TGTGCCAGCAGCCCAGTTCCTGGCAATGAGCAGTTCTTC
d_gene: -; v_gene: TRBV11-3; abundance: -; j_gene: TRBJ2-1; CDR3aa: CASSYCEFF; CDR3nt: TGTGCCAGCAGCTACTGCGAGTTCTTC
d_gene: TRBD2; v_gene: TRBV27; abundance: -; j_gene: TRBJ2-3; CDR3aa: CASSLISSGRDTQYF; CDR3nt: TGTGCCAGCAGTTTAATCTCTAGCGGGAGAGATACGCAGTATTTT
d_gene: -; v_gene: TRBV9; abundance: -; j_gene: TRBJ2-6; CDR3aa: CASSGLATGANVLTF; CDR3nt: TGTGCCAGCAGCGGCCTAGCAACTGGGGCCAACGTCCTGACTTTC
d_gene: -; v_gene: TRBV15; abundance: many; j_gene: TRBJ2-7; CDR3aa: CATSRDYTNEQYF; CDR3nt: TGTGCCACCAGCAGGGACTACACTAACGAGCAGTACTTC
d_gene: TRBD2; v_gene: TRBV7-9; abundance: -; j_gene: TRBJ2-1; CDR3aa: CASSSGLAGVNLEQFF; CDR3nt: TGTGCCAGCAGCTCGGGACTAGCGGGAGTTAACCTTGAGCAGTTCTTC
d_gene: TRBD1; v_gene: TRBV7-9; abundance: -; j_gene: TRBJ1-2; CDR3aa: CASSLGQGTYGYTF; CDR3nt: TGTGCCAGCAGCCTGGGACAGGGGACCTATGGCTACACCTTC
d_gene: TRBD2; v_gene: TRBV28; abundance: -; j_gene: TRBJ2-7; CDR3aa: CASSLPREVSGEQYF; CDR3nt: TGTGCCAGCAGTTTACCGCGGGAGGTTTCGGGGGAGCAGTACTTC
d_gene: -; v_gene: TRBV14; abundance: -; j_gene: TRBJ2-1; CDR3aa: CASSQEQSYNEQFF; CDR3nt: TGTGCCAGCAGCCAAGAACAGTCCTACAATGAGCAGTTCTTC
d_gene: -; v_gene: TRBV30; abundance: -; j_gene: TRBJ1-5; CDR3aa: CAWSIPGLLLHQPQHF; CDR3nt: TGTGCCTGGAGTATACCGGGACTCCTCTTGCATCAGCCCCAGCATTTT
d_gene: -; v_gene: TRBV4-2; abundance: -; j_gene: TRBJ1-2; CDR3aa: CASSQDLRGYTF; CDR3nt: TGTGCCAGCAGCCAAGATCTGCGTGGCTACACCTTC
d_gene: TRBD2; v_gene: TRBV30; abundance: few; j_gene: TRBJ2-1; CDR3aa: CAWSDLAAGGPRDEQFF; CDR3nt: TGTGCCTGGAGTGATTTGGCCGCGGGAGGGCCACGAGATGAGCAGTTCTTC
d_gene: TRBD1; v_gene: TRBV14; abundance: -; j_gene: TRBJ2-1; CDR3aa: CASSPRDSFSDEQFF; CDR3nt: TGTGCCAGCAGCCCCCGGGACAGCTTTTCGGATGAGCAGTTCTTC
d_gene: TRBD1; v_gene: TRBV18; abundance: -; j_gene: TRBJ1-1; CDR3aa: CASWTTGGDTEAFF; CDR3nt: TGTGCCAGCTGGACAACAGGGGGTGACACTGAAGCTTTCTTT
d_gene: TRBD2; v_gene: TRBV7-6; abundance: -; j_gene: TRBJ2-3; CDR3aa: CASSLEAGGVDTQYF; CDR3nt: TGTGCCAGCAGCTTAGAGGCGGGAGGGGTAGATACGCAGTATTTT
d_gene: -; v_gene: TRBV14; abundance: once; j_gene: TRBJ2-7; CDR3aa: CASALRAVTYEQYF; CDR3nt: TGTGCCAGCGCGCTTAGGGCCGTGACCTACGAGCAGTACTTC
d_gene: TRBD1; v_gene: TRBV18; abundance: -; j_gene: TRBJ2-4; CDR3aa: CASSPRITGGRLAKNIQYF; CDR3nt: TGTGCCAGCTCACCGAGGATCACAGGGGGCAGATTAGCCAAAAACATTCAGTACTTC
d_gene: -; v_gene: TRBV5-4; abundance: -; j_gene: TRBJ2-3; CDR3aa: CASSVSTDTQYF; CDR3nt: TGTGCCAGCAGCGTTAGCACAGATACGCAGTATTTT
d_gene: -; v_gene: TRBV7-8; abundance: -; j_gene: TRBJ2-1; CDR3aa: CASSLGGTWTGDEQFF; CDR3nt: TGTGCCAGCAGCTTAGGAGGGACGTGGACGGGCGATGAGCAGTTCTTC
d_gene: -; v_gene: TRBV27; abundance: few; j_gene: TRBJ1-2; CDR3aa: CASSFGRRNYGYTF; CDR3nt: TGTGCCAGCAGTTTCGGACGACGGAACTATGGCTACACCTTC
d_gene: -; v_gene: TRBV9; abundance: -; j_gene: TRBJ2-7; CDR3aa: CASSPDSYEQYF; CDR3nt: TGTGCCAGCAGCCCAGACAGCTACGAGCAGTACTTC
d_gene: -; v_gene: TRBV5-6; abundance: -; j_gene: TRBJ1-4; CDR3aa: CASSFSDGDREKLFF; CDR3nt: TGTGCCAGCAGCTTCTCTGATGGGGATAGGGAAAAACTGTTTTTT
d_gene: -; v_gene: TRBV27; abundance: -; j_gene: TRBJ2-2; CDR3aa: CASSLLGHRGSTGELFF; CDR3nt: TGTGCCAGCAGTTTACTCGGTCACAGAGGATCCACCGGGGAGCTGTTTTTT
d_gene: TRBD1; v_gene: TRBV28; abundance: once; j_gene: TRBJ1-1; CDR3aa: CASTNVAGGRENTEAFF; CDR3nt: TGTGCCAGCACCAACGTGGCAGGGGGAAGAGAGAACACTGAAGCTTTCTTT